A selection of T cell receptor beta chains follows, all from one sample in a study of blood T cell repertoires in COVID-19. Repertoires were generated with immunoSEQ multiplex PCR, while TCRdb's copy carries only in-frame clones and drops some. The sample has 120,000 to 150,000 clones; around nine tenths are singletons. Sequencing used peripheral blood. The receptors originated from a human donor in a cohort sampled during active COVID-19. Both conserved end residues are part of each CDR3. A D gene is named only where the DNA matches it firmly.

j_call v_call cdr3_length d_call cdr3_nt cdr3_aa
TRBJ2-5 TRBV28 13 TRBD1 TGTGCCAGCACAGACAGGGCCCCGGAGACCCAGTACTTC CASTDRAPETQYF
TRBJ1-6 TRBV30 13 NA TGTGCCTGGTCCGAAGGGGGTAATTCACCCCTCCACTTT CAWSEGGNSPLHF
TRBJ1-5 TRBV2 15 NA TGTGCCAGCAGTGATCGGGCAGGGGCTTACCAGCCCCAGCATTTT CASSDRAGAYQPQHF
TRBJ2-7 TRBV7-9 12 NA TGTGCCAGCAGCCTAGAGCCCTACGAGCAGTACTTC CASSLEPYEQYF
TRBJ2-1 TRBV29-1 14 TRBD2 TGCAGCGTTGTCCCTAGCGGGGCGTACAATGAGCAGTTCTTC CSVVPSGAYNEQFF
TRBJ1-1 TRBV10-1 12 NA TGCGCCAGCAGTGATGTATCAGGTCGGGCTTTCTTT CASSDVSGRAFF
TRBJ2-7 TRBV20-1 11 NA TGCAGTGCCGCGGGTCCCTACGAGCAGTACTTC CSAAGPYEQYF
TRBJ1-1 TRBV9 15 TRBD1 TGTGCCAGCAGCTTCCGGGACAGCGGTAGCACTGAAGCTTTCTTT CASSFRDSGSTEAFF
TRBJ2-5 TRBV18 16 TRBD2 TGTGCCAGCTCACCTCGGACTAGCGGGAGTATAAAGACCCAGTACTTC CASSPRTSGSIKTQYF
TRBJ2-3 TRBV6-5 14 NA TGTGCCAGCAGTTACGGCCGGGTTCCAAGTACGCAGTATTTT CASSYGRVPSTQYF
TRBJ2-7 TRBV5-6 13 NA TGTGCCAGCAGCCGGTTCTCCTCCTACGAGCAGTACTTC CASSRFSSYEQYF
TRBJ1-2 TRBV7-2 14 NA TGTGCCAGCAGCTTAGATAACGGTCCGTATGGCTACACCTTC CASSLDNGPYGYTF
TRBJ2-3 TRBV9 15 TRBD2 TGTGCCAGCAGCGCCGGGACTAGTGGGCCAGATACGCAGTATTTT CASSAGTSGPDTQYF
TRBJ1-3 TRBV4-3 20 NA TGCGCCAGCAGCCAGAGTATCGTACTGCGATTCTCTCCGTCTGGAAACACCATATATTTT CASSQSIVLRFSPSGNTIYF
TRBJ2-3 TRBV7-2 14 NA TGTGCCAGTGGCAGGACAGCCCTCACAGATACGCAGTATTTT CASGRTALTDTQYF
TRBJ2-3 TRBV7-9 14 TRBD1 TGTGCTTCAGGGACAGGGGGAAGCACAGATACGCAGTATTTT CASGTGGSTDTQYF
TRBJ2-7 TRBV28 16 TRBD1 TGTGCCAGCAGTTTTTGGGAACAGGGGTACCGCTACGAGCAGTACTTC CASSFWEQGYRYEQYF
TRBJ2-7 TRBV15 17 TRBD2 TGTGCCACCAGCAGGACCGCCGGGACTAGCGGGTCCTACGAGCAGTACTTC CATSRTAGTSGSYEQYF
TRBJ2-1 TRBV7-3 15 TRBD2 TGTGCCAGCAGCTATGCGGGGGGGCAAAACAATGAGCAGTTCTTC CASSYAGGQNNEQFF
TRBJ2-3 TRBV4-3 15 TRBD2 TGCGCCAGCAGCCAAGGGGGGGGACTCGATAATACGCAGTATTTT CASSQGGGLDNTQYF
TRBJ1-1 TRBV27 17 NA TGTGCCAGCAGTTTAAAACGCAGGGGCCCCCCCAACACTGAAGCTTTCTTT CASSLKRRGPPNTEAFF
TRBJ1-2 TRBV27 15 NA TGTGCCAGCAGTTTAGACGGACAGATGAACTATGGCTACACCTTC CASSLDGQMNYGYTF
TRBJ2-3 TRBV7-8 15 NA TGTGCCAGCAGCCCCCGTATGACTAGCACAGATACGCAGTATTTT CASSPRMTSTDTQYF
TRBJ1-2 TRBV30 13 TRBD1 TGTGCCTGGAGTATTAATACACAGGGGCTCTACACCTTC CAWSINTQGLYTF